Listed below are T cell receptor beta chains from one sample, sequenced in a study of shared clonotypes between healthy human individuals. TCRdb's copy holds only in-frame clones and misses some; the assay was immunoSEQ multiplex PCR. The data show 2 million to 2.5 million clones, around 93% seen once. Sequenced sample: naive CD8+ T cells from PBMCs. These TCRs come from a man aged 18 to 29 in good health. Some clones in this sample may be carry-over from other donors' samples. Each CDR3 is given with its conserved first and last residue. A D gene is named only where the DNA matches it firmly. The size field is filled for only some rows; it gives once, few, many or a size class.

CDR3aa,CDR3nt,v_gene,j_gene,abundance,d_gene
CASSPRSADGANVLTF,TGCGCCAGCAGCCCCCGATCCGCAGACGGGGCCAACGTCCTGACTTTC,TRBV5-1,TRBJ2-6,.,.
CASSQDSGRSYEQYF,TGCGCCAGCAGCCAAGATTCAGGGAGATCCTACGAGCAGTACTTC,TRBV4-3,TRBJ2-7,.,.
CASSYSFGAKETQYF,TGTGCCAGCAGTTACTCATTCGGGGCGAAGGAGACCCAGTACTTC,TRBV6-6,TRBJ2-5,.,.
CASRAGKWTDPSETQYF,TGTGCCAGCAGGGCAGGCAAGTGGACCGATCCATCGGAGACCCAGTACTTC,TRBV28,TRBJ2-5,.,.
CASSDGVSYEQYF,TGTGCCAGCAGTGATGGTGTCTCCTACGAGCAGTACTTC,TRBV25-1,TRBJ2-7,.,.
CASSRGTGELFF,TGTGCCAGCAGTAGAGGGACCGGGGAGCTGTTTTTT,TRBV27,TRBJ2-2,.,.
CAISEPYEAMDTIYF,TGTGCCATCAGTGAGCCGTACGAGGCTATGGACACCATATATTTT,TRBV10-3,TRBJ1-3,.,.
CASSLVRNTEAFF,TGCGCCAGCAGCTTGGTCAGGAACACTGAAGCTTTCTTT,TRBV5-1,TRBJ1-1,.,.
CAWSMLAGLGGELFF,TGTGCCTGGAGTATGTTAGCGGGATTAGGCGGGGAGCTGTTTTTT,TRBV30,TRBJ2-2,.,TRBD2
CASSAGKRNYGYTF,TGTGCCAGCAGCGCGGGGAAACGGAACTATGGCTACACCTTC,TRBV13,TRBJ1-2,.,.
CASSVGGSGSAYNEQFF,TGTGCCAGCAGCGTAGGGGGTAGCGGGAGCGCTTACAATGAGCAGTTCTTC,TRBV9,TRBJ2-1,.,TRBD2
CASSPGQETQYF,TGTGCCAGCAGTCCAGGACAAGAGACCCAGTACTTC,TRBV2,TRBJ2-5,.,.
CASQFLDTQYF,TGTGCCAGCCAATTTTTGGATACGCAGTATTTT,TRBV27,TRBJ2-3,.,.
CATSRDPRADNYGYTF,TGTGCCACCAGCAGAGATCCGAGGGCGGACAACTATGGCTACACCTTC,TRBV15,TRBJ1-2,few,.
CASSDQFWGNQPQHF,TGTGCCAGCAGTGATCAGTTCTGGGGCAATCAGCCCCAGCATTTT,TRBV6-1,TRBJ1-5,.,.
CASSISGTKYF,TGTGCCAGCAGCATATCCGGGACGAAGTACTTC,TRBV5-6,TRBJ2-7,.,.
CASSLDGLDNEQFF,TGTGCCAGCAGCTTAGATGGACTGGACAATGAGCAGTTCTTC,TRBV7-9,TRBJ2-1,once,.
CASSQVDRASYEQYF,TGCGCCAGCAGCCAAGTCGACAGGGCCTCCTACGAGCAGTACTTC,TRBV4-1,TRBJ2-7,.,TRBD1
CASSLGTYQPQHF,TGTGCCAGCAGTTTAGGGACTTATCAGCCCCAGCATTTT,TRBV27,TRBJ1-5,.,.
CASREIAGGPEREQYF,TGTGCCAGCAGGGAAATAGCGGGAGGGCCTGAGCGCGAGCAGTACTTC,TRBV7-6,TRBJ2-7,.,TRBD2
CASSFSGRTYNEQFF,TGTGCCAGCAGTTTTAGCGGGAGGACCTACAATGAGCAGTTCTTC,TRBV7-2,TRBJ2-1,.,TRBD2
CASSLGAQPQHF,TGTGCCAGCAGCTTAGGGGCGCAGCCCCAGCATTTT,TRBV13,TRBJ1-5,once,.
CASSVGGSAGRYEQYF,TGTGCCAGCAGCGTAGGTGGCTCAGCGGGCCGCTACGAGCAGTACTTC,TRBV9,TRBJ2-7,.,.
CASSVTTGQNTEAFF,TGTGCCAGCAGCGTAACAACCGGACAGAACACTGAAGCTTTCTTT,TRBV7-9,TRBJ1-1,.,.
CASSQDLGRATVNEKLFF,TGCGCCAGCAGCCAAGATTTAGGCAGGGCGACCGTTAATGAAAAACTGTTTTTT,TRBV4-3,TRBJ1-4,.,.
CASSYLAGGGYNEQFF,TGTGCCAGCAGCTACTTAGCGGGAGGAGGGTACAATGAGCAGTTCTTC,TRBV13,TRBJ2-1,.,TRBD2
CASSGMIQDPRGYTF,TGTGCCAGCAGTGGGATGATACAGGACCCGAGGGGCTACACCTTC,TRBV6-5,TRBJ1-2,once,.
CASSSSGTGSYEQYF,TGTGCCAGCAGCTCGTCCGGGACAGGGTCGTACGAGCAGTACTTC,TRBV7-6,TRBJ2-7,.,TRBD1
CASSPNSGAPGETQYF,TGTGCCAGCAGCCCAAATTCGGGGGCGCCGGGAGAGACCCAGTACTTC,TRBV7-9,TRBJ2-5,.,.
CASSQTKDRFYNEQFF,TGCGCCAGCAGCCAAACCAAGGACAGGTTCTACAATGAGCAGTTCTTC,TRBV4-1,TRBJ2-1,.,TRBD1
CASSPGQGGREKLFF,TGTGCCAGCAGCCCCGGACAGGGCGGGCGTGAAAAACTGTTTTTT,TRBV7-9,TRBJ1-4,.,TRBD1
CASSPGTASPNYGYTF,TGCGCCAGCAGTCCCGGGACAGCGAGTCCTAACTATGGCTACACCTTC,TRBV4-3,TRBJ1-2,.,TRBD1
CASSLPLAGVTDTQYF,TGTGCCAGCAGCTTACCCCTAGCGGGTGTCACAGATACGCAGTATTTT,TRBV7-3,TRBJ2-3,.,TRBD2